One and the same sample provided the 14 T cell receptor beta chains below, sequenced in a study of cytomegalovirus exposure and HLA in healthy donors. It was with 60 Vbeta and 13 Jbeta primers that the PCR ran. The repertoire was sequenced with immunoSEQ multiplex PCR; TCRdb's copy has only in-frame clones and lacks some. The sample records over 150,000 clones, roughly 80% being singletons. Sequenced sample: PBMCs. The receptors stem from a male donor in good health and CMV-seronegative.

The chain is built from TRBV7-2 and TRBJ2-5, with 9 bases lining up with TRBD2. This CDR3 comprises 15 residues. V dropped 5 bases and J dropped 5; count of bases not matched to a gene: 9. Germline CDR1 reads SGHTA; CDR2 reads FQGNSA. CDR3 sequence reads: CASSRGLAFMETQYF. CDR3 bases: TGTGCCAGCAGCCGGGGACTAGCTTTTATGGAGACCCAGTACTTC.

In this sample, this clone turned up once. The rearrangement joins TRBV7-2 to TRBJ1-1, with unresolved D. Germline CDR1 reads SGHTA; CDR2 reads FQGNSA. V was cut by 4 bases and J by 5 bases, with 11 bases left in between. The CDR3 contains 13 residues. The CDR3 DNA reads TGTGCCAGCAGCTCCCCCCAGGTAACTGAAGCTTTCTTT. It specifies CASSSPQVTEAFF.

This chain connects TRBV6-6 to TRBJ2-3, with 9 bases identical to TRBD2. With 0 bases clipped from V and 2 bases from J, the junction kept 3 bases outside the gene matches. From germline, CDR1 is MNHNY and CDR2 SVGAGI (reference sequence). This CDR3 has 16 residues. This CDR3 reads CASSYSRGGITDTQYF. The DNA for the CDR3 is TGTGCCAGCAGTTACTCGCGGGGGGGCATCACAGATACGCAGTATTTT.

The genes are TRBV6-1 and TRBJ2-6; the D is unclear. V was cut by 7 bases and J by 1 base, with 8 bases left in between. Germline V gene lookup returns CDR1 MNHNS and CDR2 SASEGT. This CDR3 comprises 14 residues. CDR3 sequence: CASTQVSGANVLTF. The CDR3 DNA reads TGTGCCAGCACTCAGGTATCTGGGGCCAACGTCCTGACTTTC.

The chain joins TRBV5-1 to TRBJ2-3; 9 bases are shared with TRBD2. Germline loops: CDR1 SGHRS, CDR2 YFSETQ. The junction had 25 bases not matched to a gene; V was cut back by 4 bases and J by 7 bases. CDR3 length: 20 amino acids. In nucleotides, the CDR3 is TGCGCCAGCAGCAAGAAAGTCGGGAGTCCGGTTAGCGGGAGCAGTCATACGCAGTATTTT. This codes for CASSKKVGSPVSGSSHTQYF.

This chain links TRBV7-2 with TRBJ2-3; the match to TRBD2 covers 8 bases. Germline CDR1 is SGHTA and CDR2 is FQGNSA. The CDR3 sequence is 19 residues long. The trim removed 1 base at V and 0 bases at J, leaving 12 bases unmatched. The DNA for the CDR3 is TGTGCCAGCAGCTTAGAGGTCCCAGCGGGGGTACTTAGCACAGATACGCAGTATTTT. Translating gives CASSLEVPAGVLSTDTQYF. Full variable domain (rest looked up from reference TRBV7-2 and TRBJ2-3): GAGVSQSPSNKVTEKGKDVELRCDPISGHTALYWYRQSLGQGLEFLIYFQGNSAPDKSGLPSDRFSAERTGGSVSTLTIQRTQQEDSAVYLCASSLEVPAGVLSTDTQYFGPGTRLTVL.

This chain uses TRBV29-1 with TRBJ2-1; tentatively, D is TRBD2 (6 bases). Deletions cut 3 bases from V and 9 bases from J, with 12 bases between. From germline, CDR1 is SQVTM and CDR2 ANQGSEA. This CDR3 spans 12 amino acids. CDR3 sequence: CSVDWGVGEQFF. CDR3 nucleotides: TGCAGCGTTGATTGGGGGGTCGGTGAGCAGTTCTTC.

The rearrangement links TRBV14 to TRBJ1-2; D not certain. V lost 3 bases and J 0 bases, leaving 11 bases between the germline ends. Germline values: CDR1 SGHDN, CDR2 FVKESK. The CDR3 runs to 15 residues. In DNA, the CDR3 is TGTGCCAGCAGCCAGGGTGGCGGTCCTAACTATGGCTACACCTTC. Translated, it gives CASSQGGGPNYGYTF.

The J gene is TRBJ2-3, the V gene TRBV5-1, with TRBD2 identical over 14 bases. The CDR3 contains 18 residues. The ends lost 4 bases at V and 0 bases at J; junction bases unmatched: 7. The V gene's germline CDR1 is SGHRS and CDR2 YFSETQ. CDR3 sequence: CASSQRTSGRPSTDTQYF. The CDR3 DNA sequence: TGCGCCAGCAGCCAAAGGACTAGCGGGAGGCCTAGCACAGATACGCAGTATTTT.

This clone was found a few times. This chain joins TRBV5-1 and TRBJ2-1, with D unresolved. V gave up 7 bases and J gave up 0 bases, with 14 bases separating them. The CDR3 sequence is 15 residues long. The germline CDR1 and CDR2 sequences are SGHRS and YFSETQ. The CDR3 DNA is TGCGCCAGCGCCACCACTCGAAGCTCCTACAATGAGCAGTTCTTC. Translation: CASATTRSSYNEQFF.

The rearrangement joins TRBV30 to TRBJ1-5; D is undetermined. Deletions cut 2 bases from V and 1 base from J, with 12 bases between. This CDR3 contains 15 residues. Germline loops: CDR1 GTSNPN, CDR2 SVGIG (reference sequence). CDR3 nucleotide sequence: TGTGCCTGGAGTACCCTTAAGGAGAGCAATCAGCCCCAGCATTTT. Translated, it gives CAWSTLKESNQPQHF.

The V gene is TRBV4-2, the J gene TRBJ2-2; 8 nucleotides match TRBD2. V was pared by 8 bases and J by 2 bases, with 10 bases of the junction left unmatched. The V gene's germline CDR1 is LGHNA and CDR2 YNFKEQ. The CDR3 runs 16 residues. CDR3 in DNA: TGTGCCAGCGAGGCCGGACTAGCCGATAACACCGGGGAGCTGTTTTTT. Translating gives CASEAGLADNTGELFF.

CDR3 in amino acids: CAWDPSGGAGDTQYF. In nucleotides, the CDR3 is TGTGCCTGGGACCCTAGCGGGGGGGCAGGAGATACGCAGTATTTT. The chain is built from TRBV30 and TRBJ2-3; 12 positions agree with TRBD2. From germline, CDR1 is GTSNPN and CDR2 SVGIG (reference sequence). The trim removed 5 bases at V and 5 bases at J, leaving 8 bases unmatched. The CDR3 is made up of 15 amino acids.

CDR3 sequence (DNA): TGTGCCAGCAGCGGAAGGAGCAGCGGAGAGACCCAGTACTTC. Amino acids: CASSGRSSGETQYF. V usage is TRBV9 and J usage is TRBJ2-5; D might be TRBD2 (5 bases). CDR1 and CDR2 from the germline V gene are SGDLS and YYNGEE. V was pared by 3 bases and J by 4 bases, with 13 bases between. CDR3 length equals 14 residues.